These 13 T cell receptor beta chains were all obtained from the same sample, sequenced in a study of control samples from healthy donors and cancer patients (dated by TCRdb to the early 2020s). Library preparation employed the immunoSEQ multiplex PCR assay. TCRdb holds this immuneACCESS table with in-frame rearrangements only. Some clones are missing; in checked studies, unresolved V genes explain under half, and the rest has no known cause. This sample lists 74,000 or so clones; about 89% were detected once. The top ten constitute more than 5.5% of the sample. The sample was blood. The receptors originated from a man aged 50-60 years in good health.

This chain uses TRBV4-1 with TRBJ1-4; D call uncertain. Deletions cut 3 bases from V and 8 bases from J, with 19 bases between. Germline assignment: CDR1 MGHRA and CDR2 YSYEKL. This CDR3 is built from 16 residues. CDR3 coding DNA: TGCGCCAGCAGCCACTCCCCTCTGAGGACCTACGAAAAACTGTTTTTT. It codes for CASSHSPLRTYEKLFF.

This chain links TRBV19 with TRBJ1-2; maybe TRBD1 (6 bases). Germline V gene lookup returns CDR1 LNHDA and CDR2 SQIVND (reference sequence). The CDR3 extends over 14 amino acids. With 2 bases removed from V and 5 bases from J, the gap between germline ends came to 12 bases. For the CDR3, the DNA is TGTGCCAGTAGTATATACGGGGGCCGGTATGGCTACACCTTC. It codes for CASSIYGGRYGYTF.

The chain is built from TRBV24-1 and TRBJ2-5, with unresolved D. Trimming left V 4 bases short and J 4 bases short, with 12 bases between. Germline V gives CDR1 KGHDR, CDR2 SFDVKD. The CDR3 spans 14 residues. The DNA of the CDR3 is TGTGCCACCAGTGACCCCGGGTCAACAGAGACCCAGTACTTC. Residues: CATSDPGSTETQYF.

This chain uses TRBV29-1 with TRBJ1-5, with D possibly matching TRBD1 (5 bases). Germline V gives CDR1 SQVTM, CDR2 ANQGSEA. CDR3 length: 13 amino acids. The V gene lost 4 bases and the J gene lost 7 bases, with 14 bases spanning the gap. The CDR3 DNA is TGCAGCGTTGGGGACCTAGCGGGGCAGCCCCAGCATTTT. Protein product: CSVGDLAGQPQHF.

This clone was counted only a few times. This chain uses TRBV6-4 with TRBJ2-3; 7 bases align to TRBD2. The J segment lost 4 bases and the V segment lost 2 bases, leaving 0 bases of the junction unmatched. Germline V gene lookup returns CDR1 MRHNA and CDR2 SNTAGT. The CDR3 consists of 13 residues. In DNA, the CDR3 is TGTGCCAGCAGTGACGGGGGGGCAGATACGCAGTATTTT. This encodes CASSDGGADTQYF.

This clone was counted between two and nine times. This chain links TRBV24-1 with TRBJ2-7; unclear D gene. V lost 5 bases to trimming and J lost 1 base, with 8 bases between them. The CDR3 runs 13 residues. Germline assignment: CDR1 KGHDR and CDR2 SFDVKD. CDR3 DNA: TGTGCCACCAGTGCTGCTATTTCCTACGAGCAGTACTTC. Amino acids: CATSAAISYEQYF.

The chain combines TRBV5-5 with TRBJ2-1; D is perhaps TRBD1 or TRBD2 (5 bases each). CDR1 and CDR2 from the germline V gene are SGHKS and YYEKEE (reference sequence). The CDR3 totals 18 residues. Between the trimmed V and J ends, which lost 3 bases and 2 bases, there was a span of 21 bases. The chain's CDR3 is CASSYPPQGRGPYNEQFF. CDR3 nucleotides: TGTGCCAGCAGCTATCCCCCCCAGGGCCGGGGCCCCTACAATGAGCAGTTCTTC.

The chain's CDR3 is CASSQYDEQFF. The CDR3 DNA sequence: TGTGCCAGCAGTCAATACGATGAGCAGTTCTTC. The chain combines TRBV6-6 with TRBJ2-1, with D hard to call. Germline V lookup: CDR1 MNHNY, CDR2 SVGAGI (reference sequence). There are 11 residues in the CDR3. V lost 5 bases and J lost 8, with 7 bases in between.

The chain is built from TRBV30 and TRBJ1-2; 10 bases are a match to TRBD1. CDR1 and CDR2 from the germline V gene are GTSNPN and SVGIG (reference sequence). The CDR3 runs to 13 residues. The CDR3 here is CAWLGQGLDGYTF. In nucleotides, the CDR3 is TGTGCGTGGCTGGGACAGGGGCTCGATGGCTACACCTTC.

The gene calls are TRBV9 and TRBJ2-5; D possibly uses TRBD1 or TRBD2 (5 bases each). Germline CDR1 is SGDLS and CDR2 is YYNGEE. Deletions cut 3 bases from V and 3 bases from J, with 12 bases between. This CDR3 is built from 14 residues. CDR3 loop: CASSASGTKETQYF. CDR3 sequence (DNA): TGTGCCAGCAGCGCGTCCGGGACCAAAGAGACCCAGTACTTC.

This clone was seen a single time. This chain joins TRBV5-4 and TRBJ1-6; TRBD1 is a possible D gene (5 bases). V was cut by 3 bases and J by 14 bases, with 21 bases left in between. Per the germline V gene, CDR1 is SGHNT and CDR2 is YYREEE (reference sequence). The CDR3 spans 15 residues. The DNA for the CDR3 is TGTGCCAGCAGCTCGGGACTGTCAAATTTGGGGGCCCTCCACTTT. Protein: CASSSGLSNLGALHF.

This CDR3 reads CASSRTLEDGYTF. The CDR3, as DNA: TGTGCCAGCAGCCGCACTCTGGAGGATGGCTACACCTTC. The V and J genes are TRBV5-6 and TRBJ1-2; D is ambiguous. The CDR3 length is 13 residues. In germline, CDR1 is SGHDT, CDR2 YYEEEE. Trimming removed 4 bases from V and 6 bases from J, with 13 bases in between.

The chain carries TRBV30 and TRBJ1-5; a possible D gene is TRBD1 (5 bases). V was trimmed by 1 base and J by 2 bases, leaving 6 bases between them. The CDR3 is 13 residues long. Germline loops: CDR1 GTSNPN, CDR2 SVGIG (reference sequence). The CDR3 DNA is TGTGCCTGGAGTGCACAGGGCAATCAGCCCCAGCATTTT. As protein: CAWSAQGNQPQHF.